The TCR beta chain under discussion was sequenced for a study of blood T cell repertoires in COVID-19. Study-level background: T cells, B-cell-depleted T cells, or PBMCs provided the cDNA or gDNA that served as material.

The V end was cut by 4 bases, the J end by 0 bases, with 13 bases between. CDR1 and CDR2 (germline): SGHAT, FQNNGV. This CDR3 contains 16 residues. Profiled with immunoSEQ multiplex PCR; TCRdb holds only in-frame clones, not every one. Here the sample spans approximately 100,000 clones, approximately 88% being singletons. The chain uses TRBV11-2 and TRBJ1-3, with D tentatively TRBD1 (5 bases). The clonotype comes from a woman aged 60-75 years with acute or convalescent COVID-19. Sequencing used peripheral blood. The CDR3 spells CASSSRQPYSGNTIYF. As DNA, the CDR3 is TGTGCCAGCAGCTCCAGACAGCCCTACTCTGGAAACACCATATATTTT.